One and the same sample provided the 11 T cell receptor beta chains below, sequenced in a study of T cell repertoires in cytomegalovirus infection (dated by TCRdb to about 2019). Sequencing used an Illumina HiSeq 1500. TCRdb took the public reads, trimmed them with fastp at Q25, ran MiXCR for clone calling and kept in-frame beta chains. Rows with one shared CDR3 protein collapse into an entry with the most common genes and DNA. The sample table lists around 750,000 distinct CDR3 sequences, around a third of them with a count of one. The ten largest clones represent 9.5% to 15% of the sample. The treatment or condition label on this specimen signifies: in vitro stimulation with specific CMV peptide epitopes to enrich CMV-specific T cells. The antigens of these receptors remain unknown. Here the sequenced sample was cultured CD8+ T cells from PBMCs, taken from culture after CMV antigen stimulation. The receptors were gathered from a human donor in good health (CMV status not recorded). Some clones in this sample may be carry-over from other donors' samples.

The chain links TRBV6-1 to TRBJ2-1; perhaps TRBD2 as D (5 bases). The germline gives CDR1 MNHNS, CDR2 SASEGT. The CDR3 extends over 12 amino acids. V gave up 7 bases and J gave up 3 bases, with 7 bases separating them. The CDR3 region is CASTGNYNEQFF. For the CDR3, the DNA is TGTGCCAGCACCGGGAACTACAATGAGCAGTTCTTC.

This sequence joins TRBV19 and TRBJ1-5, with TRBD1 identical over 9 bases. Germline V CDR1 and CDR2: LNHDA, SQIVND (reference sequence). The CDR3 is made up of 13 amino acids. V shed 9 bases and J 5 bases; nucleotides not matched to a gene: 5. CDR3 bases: TGTGCCAGCGACAGGGGGTTCGATCAGCCCCAGCATTTT. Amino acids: CASDRGFDQPQHF.

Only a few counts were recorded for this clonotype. The CDR3, as DNA: TGTGCCACAGGCCTTAGGACAGAGGGAGCTTTCTTT. Protein sequence: CATGLRTEGAFF. The chain uses TRBV2 and TRBJ1-1; possible D gene TRBD1, 6 bases. V lost 10 bases and J lost 10, with 19 bases in between. CDR3 length equals 12 residues. Looked up from germline, CDR1 is SNHLY and CDR2 is FYNNEI. The full variable domain, in which reference TRBV2 and TRBJ1-1 provide the parts outside the CDR3, is EPEVTQTPSHQVTQMGQEVILRCVPISNHLYFYWYRQILGQKVEFLVSFYNNEISEKSEIFDDQFSVERPDGSNFTLKIRSTKLEDSAMYFCATGLRTEGAFFGQGTRLTVV.

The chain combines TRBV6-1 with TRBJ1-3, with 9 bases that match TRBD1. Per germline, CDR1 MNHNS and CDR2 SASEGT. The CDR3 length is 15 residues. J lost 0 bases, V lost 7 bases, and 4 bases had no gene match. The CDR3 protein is CASTRDRVSGNTIYF. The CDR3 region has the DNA TGTGCCAGCACCAGGGACAGGGTCTCTGGAAACACCATATATTTT.

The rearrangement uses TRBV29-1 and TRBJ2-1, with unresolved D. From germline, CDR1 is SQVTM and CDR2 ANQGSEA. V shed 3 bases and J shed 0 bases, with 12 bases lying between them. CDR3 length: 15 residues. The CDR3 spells CSVEWSTSSYNEQFF. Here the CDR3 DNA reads TGCAGCGTTGAGTGGAGCACGAGCTCCTACAATGAGCAGTTCTTC.

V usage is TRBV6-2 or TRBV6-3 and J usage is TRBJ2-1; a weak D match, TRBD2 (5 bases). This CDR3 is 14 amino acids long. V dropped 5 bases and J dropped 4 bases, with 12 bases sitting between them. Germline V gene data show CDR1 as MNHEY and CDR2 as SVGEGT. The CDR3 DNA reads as TGTGCCAGCAGTGCAACTAGGTCATACAATGAGCAGTTCTTC. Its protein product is CASSATRSYNEQFF.

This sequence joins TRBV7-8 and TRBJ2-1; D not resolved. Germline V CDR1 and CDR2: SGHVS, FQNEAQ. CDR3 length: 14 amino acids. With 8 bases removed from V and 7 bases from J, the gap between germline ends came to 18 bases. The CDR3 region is CASRPRASRNEQFF. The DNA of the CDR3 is TGTGCCAGCCGTCCCCGGGCCTCTCGGAATGAGCAGTTCTTC.

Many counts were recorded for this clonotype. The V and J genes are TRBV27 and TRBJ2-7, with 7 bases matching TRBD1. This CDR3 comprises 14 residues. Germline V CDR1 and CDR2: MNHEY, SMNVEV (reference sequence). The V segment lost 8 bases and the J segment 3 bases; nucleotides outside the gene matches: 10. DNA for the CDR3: TGTGCCAGCGGTGGGCCCGGGACAGACTACGAGCAGTACGTC. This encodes CASGGPGTDYEQYV.

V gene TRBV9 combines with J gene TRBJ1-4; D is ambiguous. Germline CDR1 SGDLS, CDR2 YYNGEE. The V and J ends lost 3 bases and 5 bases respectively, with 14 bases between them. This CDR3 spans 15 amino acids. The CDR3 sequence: CASSALDRWNEKLFF. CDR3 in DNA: TGTGCCAGCAGCGCTTTAGACCGATGGAATGAAAAACTGTTTTTT.

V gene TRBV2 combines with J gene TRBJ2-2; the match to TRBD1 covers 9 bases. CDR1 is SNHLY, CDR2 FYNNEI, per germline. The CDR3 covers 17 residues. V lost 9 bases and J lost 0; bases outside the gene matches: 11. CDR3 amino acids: CASIPGQGNANTGELFF. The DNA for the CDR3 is TGTGCCAGTATTCCGGGACAGGGAAACGCGAACACCGGGGAGCTGTTTTTT.

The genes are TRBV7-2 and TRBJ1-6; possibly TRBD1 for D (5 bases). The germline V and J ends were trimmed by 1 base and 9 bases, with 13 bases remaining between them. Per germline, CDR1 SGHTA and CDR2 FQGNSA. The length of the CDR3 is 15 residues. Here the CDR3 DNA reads TGTGCCAGCAGCTTAGAAGACAGCGGAATTTCACCCCTCCACTTT. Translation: CASSLEDSGISPLHF.